The clone carrying this T cell receptor beta chain has more than one count but fewer than ten. The data originate from a study of molecular identifiers for immune sequencing clone quantification. Overall study context: Replicate runs used RNA from roughly 21,000 or 96,000 naive CD8 cells, which was split five ways into aliquots, and four of those aliquots were then sequenced.

TCRdb independently ran MiXCR on the PCR reads; one entry per CDR3 protein. The sample shows approximately 630,000 distinct CDR3 sequences, about 25% of them seen only once. The CDR3 sequence is 13 residues long. Germline V gives CDR1 SQVTM, CDR2 ANQGSEA. The receptor was isolated from a human donor in good health. Some libraries in this study had Jurkat cell RNA spiked in. The sequenced sample was naive CD8+ T cells from blood, with Jurkat cell RNA spiked in. Stated subset: FACS-sorted CD8+CD4-CCR7+CD45RA+ naive T cells. The chain has TRBV29-1 and TRBJ2-7, with TRBD1 matching over 8 bases. This CDR3 is CGATSDRGYEQYF. CDR3 sequence (DNA): TGCGGCGCTACCTCCGACAGGGGTTACGAGCAGTACTTC.